The present T cell receptor beta chain was sequenced within a study of Graves' ophthalmopathy and Graves' hyperthyroidism. Amplified TCR beta CDR3 regions were obtained using RNA transcripts as template. HTBI primers primed a first-round RT-PCR, and a second-round multiplex PCR followed. Via MiXCR, TCRdb re-called the multiplex PCR reads, giving one row per CDR3 protein. The sample holds around 1.1 million distinct CDR3 sequences, less than 45% seen once. Worth noting for this clonotype: Its antigen is not known.

No donor had other autoimmune disease, uncontrolled infection, pregnancy or lactation. General study points: Most expanded clonotypes from thyroid (those above 0.001 frequency) were also found in blood.

The TCR sequence derives from an adult man with Graves' hyperthyroidism. Sequenced material: peripheral blood or thyroid tissue (not recorded which).

The CDR3 loop reads CASGRDRGYGYTF. DNA of the CDR3: TGTGCCAGCGGCCGGGACAGGGGGTATGGCTACACCTTC. The chain joins TRBV7-4 to TRBJ1-2, with 11 nucleotides matching TRBD1. The CDR3 covers 13 residues. With V trimmed by 8 bases and J by 5 bases, 4 bases remained unmatched. Germline V gives CDR1 SGHVT, CDR2 SQSDAQ.